These 20 T cell receptor beta chains were all obtained from the same sample, sequenced in a study of blood T cell repertoires in COVID-19. Assay: immunoSEQ multiplex PCR; the TCRdb copy retains only in-frame clones and omits some. The sample includes approximately 110,000 clones, 92% of them seen just once. The sequenced material came from peripheral blood. The receptor set was obtained from a man between 45 and 60 years old with COVID-19, enrolled during active disease.

The V call is TRBV30, the J call TRBJ2-2; the match to TRBD2 covers 15 bases. This CDR3 region has 18 residues. Germline trimming cut 0 bases from V and 5 bases from J; bases unmatched to any gene: 7. Per the germline V gene, CDR1 is GTSNPN and CDR2 is SVGIG (reference sequence). This CDR3 is CAWSVGLAGGPRTGELFF. The CDR3 nucleotides read TGTGCCTGGAGTGTTGGACTAGCGGGAGGGCCGCGGACCGGGGAGCTGTTTTTT.

This chain joins TRBV5-1 and TRBJ2-1, with 12 bases aligning to TRBD2. Germline V gives CDR1 SGHRS, CDR2 YFSETQ. The ends lost 4 bases at V and 5 bases at J; junction bases unmatched: 7. The CDR3 totals 16 residues. The CDR3 DNA is TGCGCCAGCAGCACCGGGACTAGCGGGTATGACAATGAGCAGTTCTTC. Translating gives CASSTGTSGYDNEQFF.

The chain recombines TRBV9 with TRBJ2-3, with 11 bases fitting TRBD1. The CDR3 sequence is 18 residues long. Germline V gene lookup returns CDR1 SGDLS and CDR2 YYNGEE. The ends lost 4 bases at V and 4 bases at J; junction bases unmatched: 14. The chain's CDR3 is CASSPTSTGTGGADTQYF. In nucleotides, the CDR3 is TGTGCCAGCAGCCCCACCTCGACCGGGACAGGGGGGGCAGATACGCAGTATTTT.

The J gene is TRBJ2-7, the V gene TRBV27; D is ambiguous. Trimming shortened V by 0 bases and J by 3 bases, and 6 bases separated the two germline ends. The CDR3 contains 13 residues. Germline CDR1 MNHEY, CDR2 SMNVEV (reference sequence). The CDR3 region is CASSLSLSYEQYF. For the CDR3, the DNA is TGTGCCAGCAGTTTATCTCTCAGCTACGAGCAGTACTTC.

The chain joins TRBV7-3 to TRBJ2-5; D uncertain. V was pared by 1 base and J by 1 base, with 7 bases between. The CDR3 spans 14 residues. Germline assignment: CDR1 SGHTA and CDR2 FQGTGA. CDR3 sequence: CASSLSIRQETQYF. The CDR3, as DNA: TGTGCCAGCAGCTTAAGTATTCGCCAAGAGACCCAGTACTTC.

The rearrangement joins TRBV4-3 to TRBJ2-7; possibly TRBD1 for D (6 bases). Trimming took off 0 bases at V and 3 bases at J, with 12 bases between the two ends. Germline V gene lookup returns CDR1 LGHNA and CDR2 YSLEER. The CDR3 runs to 15 residues. This CDR3 is CASSQDRGVIYEQYF. CDR3 bases: TGCGCCAGCAGCCAAGACAGGGGAGTCATCTACGAGCAGTACTTC.

The chain carries TRBV11-2 and TRBJ1-6; 9 bases are a match to TRBD1. J was trimmed by 6 bases and V by 5 bases; bases with no gene match: 8. The CDR3 spans 16 residues. Germline values: CDR1 SGHAT, CDR2 FQNNGV. In DNA, the CDR3 is TGTGCCAGCAGCGTAGCCCGGACAGGGGTTAATTCACCCCTCCACTTT. Translated, it gives CASSVARTGVNSPLHF.

The V gene is TRBV2, the J gene TRBJ2-7, with TRBD1 matching 8 bases. The CDR3 spans 13 residues. Trimming cost V 8 bases and J 9 bases; bases outside gene matches: 12. In germline, CDR1 is SNHLY, CDR2 FYNNEI. For the CDR3, the DNA is TGTGCCAGCCCCACCCGGACAGGGTCAGCGCAGTACGTC. As protein: CASPTRTGSAQYV.

The gene calls are TRBV5-1 and TRBJ2-1; TRBD2 aligns across 11 bases. CDR3 length: 18 amino acids. Germline V CDR1 and CDR2: SGHRS, YFSETQ. The V segment lost 1 base and the J segment 9 bases; nucleotides outside the gene matches: 15. CDR3 in amino acids: CASSLILAGEGLQGEQFF. In nucleotides, the CDR3 is TGCGCCAGCAGCTTGATACTAGCGGGAGAAGGCTTACAAGGTGAGCAGTTCTTC.

V and J are TRBV29-1 and TRBJ2-7; 9 bases map to TRBD1. The ends lost 4 bases at V and 11 bases at J; junction bases unmatched: 18. The CDR3 spans 15 residues. The V gene's germline CDR1 is SQVTM and CDR2 ANQGSEA. The CDR3 protein is CSVAGGWDRDRREYF. In nucleotides, the CDR3 is TGCAGCGTTGCGGGAGGATGGGACAGGGACCGTCGGGAGTACTTC.

The chain carries TRBV30 and TRBJ2-1; possibly TRBD2 for D (5 bases). Germline V gives CDR1 GTSNPN, CDR2 SVGIG (reference sequence). V was shortened by 7 bases and J by 4 bases, with 17 bases between the two germline ends. The CDR3 has 14 residues. The CDR3, as DNA: TGTGCCTCATCGCTCGGGGTTTTGTACAATGAGCAGTTCTTC. Residues: CASSLGVLYNEQFF.

The chain combines TRBV3-1 (or the pseudogene TRBV3-2) with TRBJ2-5; no firm D call. Germline assignment: CDR1 LGHDT and CDR2 YNNKEL (reference sequence). The germline V and J ends were trimmed by 0 bases and 2 bases, with 7 bases remaining between them. CDR3 length: 14 amino acids. CDR3 nucleotides: TGTGCCAGCAGCCAAGATCAGGCGCAAGAGACCCAGTACTTC. This gives the protein CASSQDQAQETQYF.

This rearrangement joins TRBV2 to TRBJ2-3; 10 bases align to TRBD2. This CDR3 spans 16 amino acids. CDR1 is SNHLY and CDR2 is FYNNEI in the germline V gene. The V and J ends lost 5 bases and 0 bases, in that order; junction bases with no gene match: 5. The CDR3 sequence is CASSRLLAGSTDTQYF. Here the CDR3 DNA reads TGTGCCAGCAGTCGATTACTAGCGGGGAGCACAGATACGCAGTATTTT.

The J gene is TRBJ2-7, the V gene TRBV4-1; 7 nucleotides line up with TRBD2. Germline-derived CDR1 and CDR2 are MGHRA and YSYEKL. The CDR3 is 15 residues long. The ends lost 1 base at V and 1 base at J; junction bases unmatched: 4. CDR3 residues: CASSQVAGASYEQYV. CDR3 sequence (DNA): TGCGCCAGCAGCCAAGTGGCGGGAGCTTCCTACGAGCAGTACGTC.

V and J are TRBV10-3 and TRBJ2-3; 7 bases agree with TRBD1. This CDR3 contains 14 residues. Germline V gene sequence: CDR1 ENHRY, CDR2 SYGVKD. Trimming cost V 9 bases and J 2 bases; bases outside gene matches: 8. CDR3: CAIQQGYDTDTQYF. As DNA, the CDR3 is TGTGCCATACAACAGGGGTACGACACAGATACGCAGTATTTT.

V is TRBV18 and J is TRBJ2-7; D may be TRBD2 (7 bases). The CDR3 is 15 residues long. Germline values: CDR1 KGHSH, CDR2 LQKENI. Trimming pared 2 bases from V and 2 bases from J, leaving 13 bases between. The CDR3 reads CASSPGAGATYEQYV. For the CDR3, the DNA is TGTGCCAGCTCACCAGGGGCGGGGGCAACCTACGAGCAGTACGTC.

CDR3 sequence reads: CASSFGRDYEQYV. CDR3 coding DNA: TGTGCCAGCAGTTTTGGCAGGGATTACGAGCAGTACGTC. This chain joins TRBV12-3 or TRBV12-4 and TRBJ2-7; a possible D gene is TRBD1 (5 bases). The CDR3 totals 13 residues. The V and J ends lost 3 bases and 4 bases respectively, with 10 bases between them.

The genes are TRBV6-5 and TRBJ2-2, with a tentative D call TRBD1 (6 bases). Germline CDR1 is MNHEY and CDR2 is SVGAGI. The length of the CDR3 is 15 residues. Between the trimmed V and J ends, which lost 6 bases and 6 bases, there was a span of 17 bases. DNA for the CDR3: TGTGCCAGCAGAACCAGGGGTTTTTACGCCGGGGAGCTGTTTTTT. Its protein is CASRTRGFYAGELFF.

In this sample, this clone turned up a few times. The chain joins TRBV4-3 to TRBJ2-5; D may be TRBD2 (7 bases). Germline-derived CDR1 and CDR2 are LGHNA and YSLEER. The CDR3 runs 13 residues. Trimming cost V 2 bases and J 4 bases, with 8 bases left between them. Written as DNA, the CDR3 is TGCGCCAGCAGCCAAAGGGGGGGAGAGACCCAGTACTTC. Translated: CASSQRGGETQYF.

The chain couples TRBV27 to TRBJ2-3, with a weak D call TRBD2 (6 bases). Per germline, CDR1 MNHEY and CDR2 SMNVEV (reference sequence). This CDR3 has 16 residues. V lost 8 bases and J 1 base, leaving 19 bases between the germline ends. CDR3 in DNA: TGTGCCAGCGGTGTTTGGCCCCGGGAGCGCACAGATACGCAGTATTTT. Amino acid sequence: CASGVWPRERTDTQYF.